What follows are 4 T cell receptor beta chains derived from one specimen sequenced in a study of tumor-infiltrating lymphocytes in oesophageal squamous cell carcinoma. TCRdb processed the PCR reads anew with MiXCR; each CDR3 protein has one entry. Of 15,000 to 20,000 distinct CDR3 sequences in the sample, roughly two fifths were seen once. The sample consisted of normal esophageal tissue next to the tumor. Source of these receptors: a female donor with esophageal squamous cell carcinoma.

By share, this clonotype counts as medium-sized (0.01 to 0.1%). V and J are TRBV11-2 and TRBJ2-7; 10 nucleotides line up with TRBD2. CDR1 is SGHAT and CDR2 is FQNNGV in the germline V gene. Trimming at V came to 1 base and at J to 2 bases, leaving 8 bases not matched to a gene. The CDR3 sequence is 17 residues long. The CDR3 nucleotides read TGTGCCAGCAGCTTAGTAGGACTAGCGGATCTACCCTACGAGCAGTACTTC. It encodes CASSLVGLADLPYEQYF.

The table lists this clonotype with many counts. The CDR3 DNA reads TGTGCCAGCGGCGTTGGCACAGATACGCAGTATTTT. This translates into CASGVGTDTQYF. V is TRBV5-6 and J is TRBJ2-3; D remains ambiguous. Deletions cut 7 bases from V and 1 base from J, with 7 bases between. CDR1 is SGHDT and CDR2 is YYEEEE in the germline V gene. The CDR3 runs to 12 residues.

This clonotype showed up many times. V and J are TRBV10-3 and TRBJ2-7, with a possible D match to TRBD2 (6 bases). Per the germline V gene, CDR1 is ENHRY and CDR2 is SYGVKD. V was pared by 5 bases and J by 3 bases, with 11 bases between. The CDR3 is made up of 13 amino acids. The CDR3 coding sequence is TGTGCCATCAGTCGGGACTTCCACTACGAGCAGTACTTC. Encoded protein: CAISRDFHYEQYF.

This clonotype appeared many times. The rearrangement links TRBV28 to TRBJ2-7; the D gene could be TRBD1 or TRBD2 (5 bases each). The V gene lost 7 bases and the J gene lost 3 bases, with 19 bases spanning the gap. The germline CDR1 and CDR2 sequences are MDHEN and SYDVKM. This CDR3 region has 15 residues. The chain's CDR3 is CASNPPGASFYEQYF. The CDR3 coding sequence is TGTGCCAGCAATCCCCCCGGGGCGTCCTTCTACGAGCAGTACTTC.